The sequence of this T cell receptor beta chain was determined in a study of identifying expanded T cells in peripheral blood. Generated by immunoSEQ multiplex PCR, the TCRdb table keeps only in-frame clones and is missing some. Found here are 84,000 or so clones, around 90% of them singletons; the top ten hold around 7%. This TCR derives from a person aged 18 to 75 in good health. Sequencing was performed on blood.

The chain's CDR3 is CASNTQGNTEAFF. The CDR3 DNA is TGTGCCAGCAACACACAGGGGAACACTGAAGCTTTCTTT. The chain has TRBV6-1 and TRBJ1-1, with D possibly being TRBD1 (6 bases). The germline gives CDR1 MNHNS, CDR2 SASEGT. The CDR3 extends over 13 amino acids. Deletions cut 7 bases from V and 1 base from J, with 10 bases between.